This T cell receptor beta chain originates from a study of shared clonotypes between healthy human individuals. Study observations and caveats: It was observed that approximately 5% of naive CD4 clonotypes were shared across several donors. Rarefaction analysis demonstrated incomplete sorted-subset sequencing notwithstanding large depth.

On this clone itself: Its cognate antigen is unknown.

Donors had no recently reported acute infections or vaccinations and were HIV-negative. The assay was immunoSEQ multiplex PCR, and TCRdb's table has in-frame clones only and misses some. This sample yields around 1,000,000 clones, of which roughly 77% are seen a single time; about 0.94% belongs to the top ten. The sequenced sample consisted of memory CD4+ T cells from PBMCs. Described subset: CD45RA-negative fraction. The sequence was collected from a man between 18 and 35 years old in good health. Some clones in this sample may be carry-over from other donors' samples.

CDR3 protein: CSVVSGTYEQYF. The CDR3 nucleotides are TGCAGCGTTGTATCGGGGACCTACGAGCAGTACTTC. This rearrangement joins TRBV29-1 to TRBJ2-5, with a possible D match to TRBD2 (5 bases). With the DNA end fitting TRBJ2-7 better, the J assignment may be wrong. Germline assignment: CDR1 SQVTM and CDR2 ANQGSEA. The CDR3 has 12 amino acids.